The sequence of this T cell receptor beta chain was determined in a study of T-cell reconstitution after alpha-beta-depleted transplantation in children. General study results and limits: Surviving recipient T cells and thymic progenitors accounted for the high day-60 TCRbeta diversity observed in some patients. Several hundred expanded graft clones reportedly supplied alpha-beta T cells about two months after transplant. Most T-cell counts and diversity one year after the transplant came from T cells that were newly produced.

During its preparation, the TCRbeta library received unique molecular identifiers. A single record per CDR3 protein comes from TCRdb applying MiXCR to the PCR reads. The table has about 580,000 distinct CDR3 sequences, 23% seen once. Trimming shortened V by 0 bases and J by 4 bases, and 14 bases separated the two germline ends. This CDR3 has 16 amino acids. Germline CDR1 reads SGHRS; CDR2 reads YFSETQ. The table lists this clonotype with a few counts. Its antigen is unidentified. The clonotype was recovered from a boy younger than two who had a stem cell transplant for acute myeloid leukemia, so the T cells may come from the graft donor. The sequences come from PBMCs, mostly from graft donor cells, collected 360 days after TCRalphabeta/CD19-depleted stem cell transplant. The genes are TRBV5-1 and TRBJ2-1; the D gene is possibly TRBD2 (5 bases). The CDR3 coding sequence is TGCGCCAGCAGCTTGGTGTGGCTAGCCACTTACAATGAGCAGTTCTTC. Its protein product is CASSLVWLATYNEQFF.